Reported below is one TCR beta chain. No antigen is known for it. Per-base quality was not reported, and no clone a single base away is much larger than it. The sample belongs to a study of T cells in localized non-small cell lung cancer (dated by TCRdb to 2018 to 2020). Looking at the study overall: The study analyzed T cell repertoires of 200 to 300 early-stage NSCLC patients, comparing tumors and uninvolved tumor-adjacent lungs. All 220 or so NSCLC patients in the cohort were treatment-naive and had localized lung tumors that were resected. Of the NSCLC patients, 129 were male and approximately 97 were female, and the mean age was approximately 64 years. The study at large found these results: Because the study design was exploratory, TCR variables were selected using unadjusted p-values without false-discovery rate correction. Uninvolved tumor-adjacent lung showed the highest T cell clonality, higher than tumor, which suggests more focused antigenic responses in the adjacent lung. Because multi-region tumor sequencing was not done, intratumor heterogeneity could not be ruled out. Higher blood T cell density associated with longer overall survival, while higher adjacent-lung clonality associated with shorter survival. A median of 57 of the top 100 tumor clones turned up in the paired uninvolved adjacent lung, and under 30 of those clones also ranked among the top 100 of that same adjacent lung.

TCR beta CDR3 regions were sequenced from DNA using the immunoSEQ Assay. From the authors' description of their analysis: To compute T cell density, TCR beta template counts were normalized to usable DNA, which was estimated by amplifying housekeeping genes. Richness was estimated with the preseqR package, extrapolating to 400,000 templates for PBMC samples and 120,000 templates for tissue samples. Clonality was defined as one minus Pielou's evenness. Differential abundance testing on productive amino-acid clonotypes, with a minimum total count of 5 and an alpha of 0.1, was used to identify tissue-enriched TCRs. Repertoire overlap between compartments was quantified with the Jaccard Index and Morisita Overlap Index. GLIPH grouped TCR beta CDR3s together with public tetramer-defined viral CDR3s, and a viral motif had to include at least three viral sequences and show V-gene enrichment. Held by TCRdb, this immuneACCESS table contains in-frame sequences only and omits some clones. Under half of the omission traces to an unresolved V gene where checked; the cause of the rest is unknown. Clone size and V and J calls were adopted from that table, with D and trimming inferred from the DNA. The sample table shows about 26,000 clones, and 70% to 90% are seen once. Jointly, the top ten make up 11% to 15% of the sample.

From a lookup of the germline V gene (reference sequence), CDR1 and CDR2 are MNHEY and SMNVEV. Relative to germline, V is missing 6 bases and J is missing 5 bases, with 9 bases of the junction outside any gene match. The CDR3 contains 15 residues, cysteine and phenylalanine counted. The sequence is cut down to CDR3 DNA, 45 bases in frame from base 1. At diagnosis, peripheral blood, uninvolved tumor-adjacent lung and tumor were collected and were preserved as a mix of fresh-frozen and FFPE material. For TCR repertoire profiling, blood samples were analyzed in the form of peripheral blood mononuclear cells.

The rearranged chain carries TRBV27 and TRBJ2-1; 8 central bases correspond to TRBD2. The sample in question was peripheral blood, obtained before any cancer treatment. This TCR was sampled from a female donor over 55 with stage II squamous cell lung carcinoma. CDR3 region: CASSHLGGGNNEQFF. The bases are TGTGCCAGCAGCCACCTCGGGGGGGGGAACAATGAGCAGTTCTTC.